This T cell receptor beta chain stems from a study of blood T cell repertoires in COVID-19. Across the whole study: Collection of acute and convalescent COVID-19 samples took place in the United States, Italy and Spain.

Germline V gene data show CDR1 as KGHDR and CDR2 as SFDVKD. Trimming cost V 4 bases and J 8 bases; bases outside gene matches: 5. CDR3 length: 14 residues. Assay: immunoSEQ multiplex PCR; the TCRdb copy retains only in-frame clones and omits some. The sample has some 160,000 clones, nearly 80% seen once. The receptor was isolated from a woman of 80 years or more with acute or convalescent COVID-19. The J gene is TRBJ1-4, the V gene TRBV24-1; TRBD1 matches 8 bases. The sequencing sample was made of peripheral blood. CDR3: CATSEGQGREKLFF. CDR3 DNA sequence: TGTGCCACCAGTGAAGGACAGGGACGAGAAAAACTGTTTTTT.